This TCR beta chain was captured in a study of control samples from healthy donors and cancer patients. Trimming shortened V by 5 bases and J by 1 base, and 4 bases separated the two germline ends. Germline values: CDR1 KGHDR, CDR2 SFDVKD. CDR3 length: 12 residues. The data were produced by immunoSEQ multiplex PCR, yet TCRdb's version contains in-frame clones alone and is incomplete. This table has 150,000 to 200,000 clones, 85% to 95% appearing once. This clonotype originated in a woman aged 18 to 35 in good health. This chain uses TRBV24-1 with TRBJ1-1; D is unresolved. The specimen sequenced was blood. The CDR3 spells CATSGGNTEAFF. CDR3 DNA: TGTGCCACCAGTGGGGGGAACACTGAAGCTTTCTTT.